This T cell receptor beta chain came from a study of blood T cell repertoires in COVID-19. CDR3 length equals 16 residues. V dropped 4 bases and J dropped 7 bases, with 20 bases sitting between them. Per the germline V gene, CDR1 is SNHLY and CDR2 is FYNNEI. Data came from immunoSEQ multiplex PCR; TCRdb stores just in-frame clones and leaves some out. The data show tens of thousands of clones, with around four fifths seen just once and around an eighth held by the top ten. The chain couples TRBV2 to TRBJ1-5; possible D gene TRBD1, 5 bases. The sequence was collected from an elderly man with acute or convalescent COVID-19. The sequencing input was peripheral blood. CDR3 residues: CASSGPGTGTAQPQHF. The CDR3 DNA reads as TGTGCCAGCAGTGGACCCGGGACCGGGACTGCACAGCCCCAGCATTTT.